One and the same sample provided the 10 T cell receptor beta chains below, sequenced in a study of blood T cell repertoires in COVID-19. Profiled with immunoSEQ multiplex PCR; TCRdb holds only in-frame clones, not every one. In the table there are about 43,000 clones, approximately 90% of which are singletons. The sequencing input was peripheral blood. The receptors stem from a woman older than 75 with active COVID-19.

This clone occurred once. This chain's CDR3 is CASSRGTGLTNYGYTF. Written as DNA, the CDR3 is TGTGCCAGCAGCCGAGGGACAGGACTAACTAACTATGGCTACACCTTC. The V call is TRBV7-8, the J call TRBJ1-2, with 8 bases lining up with TRBD1. In germline, CDR1 is SGHVS, CDR2 FQNEAQ. V gave up 5 bases and J gave up 0 bases; unmatched junction bases: 8. This CDR3 has 16 residues.

The chain recombines TRBV4-2 with TRBJ2-3; TRBD2 matches 14 bases. V was pared by 8 bases and J by 2 bases, with 15 bases of the junction left unmatched. The CDR3 runs 19 residues. Germline CDR1 LGHNA, CDR2 YNFKEQ. The CDR3 sequence: CASAYGRLAGGPVTDTQYF. In nucleotides, the CDR3 is TGTGCCAGCGCCTACGGGAGACTAGCGGGGGGGCCTGTCACAGATACGCAGTATTTT.

The chain uses TRBV6-6 and TRBJ2-7; 8 bases line up with TRBD2. Losses at the gene ends were 8 bases for V and 6 bases for J; bases not matched to a gene: 9. Germline V gene data show CDR1 as MNHNY and CDR2 as SVGAGI (reference sequence). The CDR3 covers 13 residues. The CDR3 DNA is TGTGCCAGCTTTAGCGGGGCCTTAGGCGAGCAGTACTTC. Translating gives CASFSGALGEQYF.

The chain couples TRBV19 to TRBJ2-7, with a possible D match to TRBD2 (6 bases). The CDR3 has 14 residues. Germline CDR1 LNHDA, CDR2 SQIVND (reference sequence). With 1 base removed from V and 2 bases from J, the gap between germline ends came to 9 bases. CDR3 nucleotide sequence: TGTGCCAGTAGTATAGGCGGGGTCACCTACGAGCAGTACTTC. Translated: CASSIGGVTYEQYF.

The rearrangement joins TRBV5-1 to TRBJ1-4; D is possibly TRBD1 (5 bases). V was pared by 0 bases and J by 0 bases, with 15 bases between. From germline, CDR1 is SGHRS and CDR2 YFSETQ. CDR3 size: 18 residues. CDR3 DNA: TGCGCCAGCAGCTTGGGGGGCAGCTCTACGGCAACTAATGAAAAACTGTTTTTT. It specifies CASSLGGSSTATNEKLFF.

This clone was picked up one time. The rearrangement uses TRBV5-4 and TRBJ2-2, with TRBD2 as a possible D gene (6 bases). Germline CDR1 is SGHNT and CDR2 is YYREEE (reference sequence). Trimming left V 1 base short and J 6 bases short, with 10 bases between. The CDR3 covers 14 residues. The CDR3 DNA is TGTGCCAGCAGCTTGACCTCTAGCGCCGGGGAGCTGTTTTTT. Protein: CASSLTSSAGELFF. The whole variable domain, remainder taken from reference TRBV5-4 and TRBJ2-2, is ETGVTQSPTHLIKTRGQQVTLRCSSQSGHNTVSWYQQALGQGPQFIFQYYREEENGRGNFPPRFSGLQFPNYSSELNVNALELDDSALYLCASSLTSSAGELFFGEGSRLTVL.

The rearrangement uses TRBV4-1 and TRBJ2-2; D may be TRBD1 (5 bases). V was pared by 3 bases and J by 1 base, with 15 bases between. The CDR3 runs 17 residues. Germline CDR1 and CDR2: MGHRA and YSYEKL. The CDR3 reads CASSHFSEDKNTGELFF. For the CDR3, the DNA is TGCGCCAGCAGCCATTTTTCAGAGGACAAGAACACCGGGGAGCTGTTTTTT.

The rearrangement joins TRBV24-1 to TRBJ2-1; D is ambiguous. Trimming left V 7 bases short and J 1 base short, with 10 bases between. CDR1 is KGHDR and CDR2 is SFDVKD in the germline V gene. The CDR3 runs 14 residues. The CDR3 coding sequence is TGTGCCACCAGCCACAGTTTATCCTACAATGAGCAGTTCTTC. Translating it yields CATSHSLSYNEQFF.

V is TRBV11-1 and J is TRBJ2-7, with D uncertain. V was cut by 1 base and J by 4 bases, with 14 bases left in between. CDR3 length equals 15 residues. The germline V gene encodes CDR1 SGHAT and CDR2 FQDESV (reference sequence). Here the CDR3 reads CASSLGGTLGYEQYF. The CDR3 coding sequence is TGTGCCAGCAGCTTAGGCGGAACCTTAGGTTACGAGCAGTACTTC.

V is TRBV24-1 and J is TRBJ1-2; tentative D call: TRBD1 (6 bases). V lost 6 bases and J 0 bases, leaving 7 bases between the germline ends. Germline V gene lookup returns CDR1 KGHDR and CDR2 SFDVKD. This CDR3 region has 13 residues. The CDR3 loop is CATSSGANYGYTF. The CDR3 DNA follows: TGTGCCACCAGTTCAGGGGCTAACTATGGCTACACCTTC.